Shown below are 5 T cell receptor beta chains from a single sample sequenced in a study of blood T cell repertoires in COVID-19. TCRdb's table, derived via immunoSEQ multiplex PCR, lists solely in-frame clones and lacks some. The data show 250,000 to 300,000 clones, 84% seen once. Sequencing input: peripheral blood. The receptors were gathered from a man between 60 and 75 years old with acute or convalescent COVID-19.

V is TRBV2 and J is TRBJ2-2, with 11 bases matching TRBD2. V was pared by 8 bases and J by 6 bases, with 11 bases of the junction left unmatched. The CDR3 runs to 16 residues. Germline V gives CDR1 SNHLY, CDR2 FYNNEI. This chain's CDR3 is CASRLLTSGASGELFF. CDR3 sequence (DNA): TGTGCCAGCCGGCTACTGACTAGCGGGGCCTCCGGGGAGCTGTTTTTT.

The CDR3 reads CASSFTRGAYNEQFF. The CDR3 DNA is TGCGCCAGCAGCTTCACCAGGGGGGCCTACAATGAGCAGTTCTTC. The chain recombines TRBV5-1 with TRBJ2-1, with D possibly being TRBD1 (7 bases). With 2 bases removed from V and 2 bases from J, the gap between germline ends came to 11 bases. Per the germline V gene, CDR1 is SGHRS and CDR2 is YFSETQ. The CDR3 is 15 residues long.

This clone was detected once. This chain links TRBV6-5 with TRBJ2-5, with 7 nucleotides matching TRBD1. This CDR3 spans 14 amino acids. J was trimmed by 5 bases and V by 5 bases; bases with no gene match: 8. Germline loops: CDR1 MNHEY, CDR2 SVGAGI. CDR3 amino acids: CASSPNRGPETQYF. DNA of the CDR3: TGTGCCAGCAGTCCTAATAGGGGGCCGGAGACCCAGTACTTC.

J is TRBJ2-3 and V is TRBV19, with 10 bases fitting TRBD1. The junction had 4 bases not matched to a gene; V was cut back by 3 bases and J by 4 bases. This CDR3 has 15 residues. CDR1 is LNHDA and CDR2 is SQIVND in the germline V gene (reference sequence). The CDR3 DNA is TGTGCCAGTAGTATGACAGGGGGCGCGTCAGATACGCAGTATTTT. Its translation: CASSMTGGASDTQYF. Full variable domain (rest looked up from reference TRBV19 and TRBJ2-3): DGGITQSPKYLFRKEGQNVTLSCEQNLNHDAMYWYRQDPGQGLRLIYYSQIVNDFQKGDIAEGYSVSREKKESFPLTVTSAQKNPTAFYLCASSMTGGASDTQYFGPGTRLTVL.

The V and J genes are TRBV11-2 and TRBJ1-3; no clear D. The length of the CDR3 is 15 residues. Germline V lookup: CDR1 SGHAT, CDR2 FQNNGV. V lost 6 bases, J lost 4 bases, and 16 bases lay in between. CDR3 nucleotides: TGTGCCAGCAGGTTCCCGGGAGGAGCGGGAAACACCATATATTTT. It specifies CASRFPGGAGNTIYF.